A selection of T cell receptor beta chains follows, all from one sample in a study of a mutant IDH1 vaccine in newly diagnosed glioma. Profiled with immunoSEQ multiplex PCR; TCRdb holds only in-frame clones, not every one. The sample records under 95,000 clones, 91% being singletons. Their antigen targets remain unknown. Material: PBMCs, obtained from a glioma patient whose treatment included an IDH1 peptide vaccine. Receptors were obtained from a woman aged 45-65 years with glioma. Both conserved end residues are part of each CDR3. A D gene is named only where the DNA matches it firmly. Clone size, where shown, is once, few, many, or a class for clones that have expanded.

d_gene	v_gene	j_gene	abundance	CDR3nt	CDR3aa
.	TRBV30	TRBJ1-2	.	TGTGCCTGGAGCGCTAGGGGGACCAACTATGGCTACACCTTC	CAWSARGTNYGYTF
.	TRBV6-1	TRBJ2-7	.	TGTGCCAGCAGTGAGAGGGACGGCGGCGAGCAGTACTTC	CASSERDGGEQYF
.	TRBV7-8	TRBJ2-6	once	TGTGCCAGCAGCGTTTGTACGTACCCACAAAGTCGGGCCAACGTCCTGACTTTC	CASSVCTYPQSRANVLTF
.	TRBV13	TRBJ2-6	.	TGTGCCGTGCCGCAGGTACTTATAGCTGGGGCCAACGTCCTGACTTTC	CAVPQVLIAGANVLTF
TRBD2	TRBV19	TRBJ2-6	.	TGTGCCAGTAGTATAGATCTTGGGGGGGCTGGGGCCAACGTCCTGACTTTC	CASSIDLGGAGANVLTF
.	TRBV10-3	TRBJ2-5	.	TGTGCCATCAGTGGATCTCGGGGGCAAGAGACCCAGTACTTC	CAISGSRGQETQYF
.	TRBV11-1	TRBJ2-3	.	TGTGCCAGCAGCTCGGAAGGGAGGCTAAGCACAGATACGCAGTATTTT	CASSSEGRLSTDTQYF
TRBD2	TRBV27	TRBJ2-5	.	TGTGCCAGCAGTTTAAAGGGACTAGGAGGGGGAGAGACCCAGTACTTC	CASSLKGLGGGETQYF
TRBD1	TRBV5-8	TRBJ2-7	once	TGTGCCAGCAGCTTGGTGCGGGACAGGGGGTACGAGCAGTACTTC	CASSLVRDRGYEQYF
.	TRBV7-9	TRBJ2-1	.	TGTGCCAGCAGCCTCCAGGGTGCGCGGAATGAGCAGTTCTTC	CASSLQGARNEQFF
.	TRBV9	TRBJ1-2	.	TGTGCCAGCAGCGTAGGGCTGGGAGGGTCTATCTATGGCTACACCTTC	CASSVGLGGSIYGYTF
TRBD1	TRBV11-3	TRBJ1-5	.	TGTGCCAGCAGCTCAGGGACAGGGAAGGGACAGCCCCAGCATTTT	CASSSGTGKGQPQHF
.	TRBV7-3	TRBJ2-2	.	TGTGCCAGCAGCCCGGAGCTAGCCGATACCGGGGAGCTGTTTTTT	CASSPELADTGELFF